A selection of T cell receptor beta chains follows, all from one sample in a study of response to subunit inactivated influenza vaccine. From the RT-PCR reads, TCRdb called clonotypes with MiXCR, one entry per CDR3 protein. The table shows 500,000 to 600,000 distinct CDR3 sequences, with about 10% occurring only once. Material: PBMCs from blood, obtained on the day of vaccination. Source of these receptors: a man aged 50 to 60 who received an inactivated influenza vaccine. The CDR3 runs from the conserved cysteine through the conserved F or W. A D gene is named only where the DNA matches it firmly. Not all rows give a size; the values are once, few, many and, for expanded clones, a class.

abundance,d_gene,j_gene,len,v_gene,CDR3nt,CDR3aa
-,-,TRBJ2-4,15,TRBV6-2/TRBV6-3,TGTGCCAGCAGTCCCTGGACATTAGCCAAAAACATTCAGTACTTC,CASSPWTLAKNIQYF
few,-,TRBJ2-7,14,TRBV7-2,TGTGCCAGCAGCACTAGCAGGGTATCCTACGAGCAGTACTTC,CASSTSRVSYEQYF
-,-,TRBJ2-7,14,TRBV10-1,TGCGCCAGCAGTGCCGGGGATCGGTCCTACGAGCAGTACTTC,CASSAGDRSYEQYF
few,TRBD1,TRBJ2-7,12,TRBV6-2/TRBV6-3,TGTGCCAGCAGCACGGACAGGGTCGAGCAGTACTTC,CASSTDRVEQYF
many,-,TRBJ2-3,15,TRBV24-1,TGTGCCACCAGTGATTGGGCCTCCAGCACAGATACGCAGTATTTT,CATSDWASSTDTQYF
-,-,TRBJ2-1,14,TRBV7-9,TGTGCCAGCAGCTTAGCGGTCGCTAGCGATGAGCAGTTCTTC,CASSLAVASDEQFF
-,TRBD2,TRBJ2-1,13,TRBV7-2,TGTGCCAGCAGCTCAGAGGGGACTAGCGTGGCGTTCTTC,CASSSEGTSVAFF
-,-,TRBJ1-2,16,TRBV6-5,TGTGCCAGCAGTTACTCGAATGGGGGGGCGGGTTATGGCTACACCTTC,CASSYSNGGAGYGYTF
-,-,TRBJ2-1,15,TRBV29-1,TGCAGCGTTGAAGTAGGGAATTACGCCTACAATGAGCAGTTCTTC,CSVEVGNYAYNEQFF
few,-,TRBJ2-7,15,TRBV29-1,TGCAGCGTTGAAGGCGAAGGTAGGGACGCCTACGAGCAGTACTTC,CSVEGEGRDAYEQYF
-,-,TRBJ2-1,14,TRBV6-1,TGTGCCAGCAGTAGAAAACAGGGATACAATGAGCAGTTCTTC,CASSRKQGYNEQFF
few,-,TRBJ2-7,13,TRBV20-1,TGCAGTGCTAATATACAGGGTTCCTACGAGCAGTACTTC,CSANIQGSYEQYF
-,-,TRBJ1-2,14,TRBV12-3/TRBV12-4,TGTGCCAGCAGTTTAGTGTCAGGGCTTGATGGCTACACCTTC,CASSLVSGLDGYTF
-,-,TRBJ2-3,15,TRBV9,TGTGCCAGCAGCGTAGCGGAGGAAAGCACAGATACGCAGTATTTT,CASSVAEESTDTQYF
many,-,TRBJ2-1,12,TRBV24-1,TGTGCCACCAGTGATGCCTACAATGAGCAGTTCTTC,CATSDAYNEQFF
-,-,TRBJ1-5,15,TRBV4-1,TGCGCCAGCAGCCAAGATCAGAGAGGGTCTCAGCCCCAGCATTTT,CASSQDQRGSQPQHF